This entry features one T cell receptor (beta chain) sequence. Its antigen is as yet unknown. Healthy people donating bone marrow made up the donors. This record belongs to a study of cytomegalovirus exposure and HLA in healthy donors. Trimming took 0 bases from V and 2 from J, leaving 11 bases between them. This CDR3 contains 16 residues. In germline, CDR1 is MNHEY, CDR2 SMNVEV (reference sequence). PCR primers comprised 60 Vbeta and 13 Jbeta primers. The assay was immunoSEQ multiplex PCR, and TCRdb's table has in-frame clones only and misses some. The sample records over 250,000 clones, roughly 85% being singletons. Whole-study findings and limits: Cytomegalovirus association was assigned to around 150 TCR beta chains.

This rearrangement joins TRBV27 to TRBJ2-1, with D possibly TRBD2 on 6 matching bases. The sequence was collected from a man in his forties in good health and CMV-seropositive. The sequenced material came from PBMCs. CDR3 nucleotide sequence: TGTGCCAGCAGTTTATCGGGTAGCGGCCCCTACAATGAGCAGTTCTTC. It encodes CASSLSGSGPYNEQFF.